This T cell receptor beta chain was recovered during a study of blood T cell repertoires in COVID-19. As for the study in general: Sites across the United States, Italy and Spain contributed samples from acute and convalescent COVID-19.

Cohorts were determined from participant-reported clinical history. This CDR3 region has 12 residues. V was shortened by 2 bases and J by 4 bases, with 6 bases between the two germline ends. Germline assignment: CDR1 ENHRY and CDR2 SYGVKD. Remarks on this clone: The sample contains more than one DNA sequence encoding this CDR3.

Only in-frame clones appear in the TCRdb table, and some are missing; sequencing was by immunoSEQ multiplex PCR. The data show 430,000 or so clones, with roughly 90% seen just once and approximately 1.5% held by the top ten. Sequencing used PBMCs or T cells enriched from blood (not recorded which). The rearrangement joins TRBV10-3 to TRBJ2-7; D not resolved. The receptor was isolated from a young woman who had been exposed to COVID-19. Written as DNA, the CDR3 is TGTGCCATCAGTGAGCTAACTTACGAGCAGTACTTC. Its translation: CAISELTYEQYF.